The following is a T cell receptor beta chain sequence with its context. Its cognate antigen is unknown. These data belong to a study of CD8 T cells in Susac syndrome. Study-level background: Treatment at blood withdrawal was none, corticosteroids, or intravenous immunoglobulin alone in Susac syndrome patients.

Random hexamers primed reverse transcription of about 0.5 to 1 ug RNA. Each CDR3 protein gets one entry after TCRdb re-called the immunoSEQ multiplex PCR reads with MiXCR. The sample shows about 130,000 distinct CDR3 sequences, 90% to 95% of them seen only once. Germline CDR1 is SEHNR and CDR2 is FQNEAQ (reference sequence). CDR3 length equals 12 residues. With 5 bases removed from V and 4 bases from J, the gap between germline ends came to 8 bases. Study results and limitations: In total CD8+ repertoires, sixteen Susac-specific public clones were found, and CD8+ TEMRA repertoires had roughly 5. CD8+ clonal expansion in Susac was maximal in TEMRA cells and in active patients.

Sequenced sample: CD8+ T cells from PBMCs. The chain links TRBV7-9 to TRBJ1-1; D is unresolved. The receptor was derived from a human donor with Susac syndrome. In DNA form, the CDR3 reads TGTGCCAGCAGCCCATCCGCCACTGAAGCTTTCTTT. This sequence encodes CASSPSATEAFF. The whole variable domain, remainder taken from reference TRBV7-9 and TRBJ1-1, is DTGVSQNPRHKITKRGQNVTFRCDPISEHNRLYWYRQTLGQGPEFLTYFQNEAQLEKSRLLSDRFSAERPKGSFSTLEIQRTEQGDSAMYLCASSPSATEAFFGQGTRLTVV.